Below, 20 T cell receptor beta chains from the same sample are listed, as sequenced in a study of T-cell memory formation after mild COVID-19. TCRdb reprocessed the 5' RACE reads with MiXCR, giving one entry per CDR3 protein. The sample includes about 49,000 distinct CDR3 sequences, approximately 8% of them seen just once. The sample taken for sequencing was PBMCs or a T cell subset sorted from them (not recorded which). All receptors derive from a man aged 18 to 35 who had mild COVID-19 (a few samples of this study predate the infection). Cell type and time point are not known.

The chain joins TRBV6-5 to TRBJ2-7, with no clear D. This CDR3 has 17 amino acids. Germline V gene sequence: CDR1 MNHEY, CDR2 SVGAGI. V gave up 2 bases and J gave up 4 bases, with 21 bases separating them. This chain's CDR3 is CASSYKRPRRSEYEQYF. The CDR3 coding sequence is TGTGCCAGCAGTTACAAACGGCCCAGAAGAAGCGAGTACGAGCAGTACTTC.

The chain's CDR3 is CASSLGGDSGYTF. As DNA, the CDR3 is TGCGCCAGCAGCTTGGGAGGTGATTCTGGCTACACCTTC. J is TRBJ1-2 and V is TRBV5-1; D remains unclear. In germline, CDR1 is SGHRS, CDR2 YFSETQ. V lost 0 bases, J lost 7 bases, and 10 bases lay in between. This CDR3 region has 13 residues.

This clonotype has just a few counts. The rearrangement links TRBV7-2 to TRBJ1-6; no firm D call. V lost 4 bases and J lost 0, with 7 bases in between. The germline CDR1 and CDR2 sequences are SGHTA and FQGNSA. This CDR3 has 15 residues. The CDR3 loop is CASSSGSSYNSPLHF. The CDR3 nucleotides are TGTGCCAGCAGCTCGGGAAGCTCCTATAATTCACCCCTCCACTTT.

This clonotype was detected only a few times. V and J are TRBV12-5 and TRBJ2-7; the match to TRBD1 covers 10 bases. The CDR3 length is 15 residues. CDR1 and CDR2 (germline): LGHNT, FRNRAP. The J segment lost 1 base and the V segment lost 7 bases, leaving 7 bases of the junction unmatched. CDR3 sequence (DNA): TGTGCTAGTGCCCCATGGGACAGGGGATCCTACGAGCAGTACTTC. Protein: CASAPWDRGSYEQYF.

The CDR3 loop is CSANPGTGVKETQYF. CDR3 sequence (DNA): TGCAGTGCCAATCCCGGGACAGGGGTGAAGGAGACCCAGTACTTC. The chain links TRBV20-1 to TRBJ2-5; 10 nucleotides align to TRBD1. Germline V gene sequence: CDR1 DFQATT, CDR2 SNEGSKA (reference sequence). This CDR3 has 15 amino acids. Trimming removed 6 bases from V and 5 bases from J; junction bases left unmatched: 12.

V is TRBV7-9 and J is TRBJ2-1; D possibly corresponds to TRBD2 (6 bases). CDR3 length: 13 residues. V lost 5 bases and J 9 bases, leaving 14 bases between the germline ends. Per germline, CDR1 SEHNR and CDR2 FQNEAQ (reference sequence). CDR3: CASSLNSGGEQFF. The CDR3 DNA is TGTGCCAGCAGCCTAAACTCCGGGGGTGAGCAGTTCTTC.

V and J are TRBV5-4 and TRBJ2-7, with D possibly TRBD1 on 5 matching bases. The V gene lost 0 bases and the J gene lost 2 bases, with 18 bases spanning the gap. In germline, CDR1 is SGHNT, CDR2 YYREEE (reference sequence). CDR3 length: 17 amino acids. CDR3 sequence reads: CASSLGGGQNIAYEQYF. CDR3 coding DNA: TGTGCCAGCAGCTTGGGGGGCGGCCAAAACATCGCCTACGAGCAGTACTTC. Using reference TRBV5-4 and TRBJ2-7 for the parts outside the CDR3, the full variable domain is ETGVTQSPTHLIKTRGQQVTLRCSSQSGHNTVSWYQQALGQGPQFIFQYYREEENGRGNFPPRFSGLQFPNYSSELNVNALELDDSALYLCASSLGGGQNIAYEQYFGPGTRLTVT.

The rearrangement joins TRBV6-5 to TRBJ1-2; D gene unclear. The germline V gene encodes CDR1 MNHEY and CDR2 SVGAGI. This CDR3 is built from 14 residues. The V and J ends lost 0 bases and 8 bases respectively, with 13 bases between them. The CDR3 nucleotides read TGTGCCAGCAGTTACTCGAGATGGGAAGGGGGCTACACCTTC. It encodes CASSYSRWEGGYTF.

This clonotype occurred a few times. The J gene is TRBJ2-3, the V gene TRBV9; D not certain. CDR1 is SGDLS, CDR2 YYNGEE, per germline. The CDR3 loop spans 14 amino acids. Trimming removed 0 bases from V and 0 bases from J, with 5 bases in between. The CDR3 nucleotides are TGTGCCAGCAGCGTAGAGGTCAGCACAGATACGCAGTATTTT. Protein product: CASSVEVSTDTQYF.

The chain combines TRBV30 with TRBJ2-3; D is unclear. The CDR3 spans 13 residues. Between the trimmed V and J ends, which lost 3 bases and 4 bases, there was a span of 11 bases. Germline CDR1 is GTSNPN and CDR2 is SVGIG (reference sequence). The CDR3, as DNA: TGTGCCTGGAGGATGTGGGTGCCAGATACGCAGTATTTT. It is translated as CAWRMWVPDTQYF.

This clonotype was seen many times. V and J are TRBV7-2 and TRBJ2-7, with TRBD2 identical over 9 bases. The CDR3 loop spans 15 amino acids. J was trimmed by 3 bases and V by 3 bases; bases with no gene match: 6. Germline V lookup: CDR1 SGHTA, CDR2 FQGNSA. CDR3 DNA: TGTGCCAGCAGCTTTAGCGGGGGACCGTTCTACGAGCAGTACGTC. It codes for CASSFSGGPFYEQYV.

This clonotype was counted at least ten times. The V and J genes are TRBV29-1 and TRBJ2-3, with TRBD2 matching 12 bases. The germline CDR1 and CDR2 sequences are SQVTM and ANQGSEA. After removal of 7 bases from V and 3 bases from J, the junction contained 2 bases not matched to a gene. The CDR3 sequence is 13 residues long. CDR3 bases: TGCAGCGCAGGGACTAGCGGGACAGATACGCAGTATTTT. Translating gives CSAGTSGTDTQYF.

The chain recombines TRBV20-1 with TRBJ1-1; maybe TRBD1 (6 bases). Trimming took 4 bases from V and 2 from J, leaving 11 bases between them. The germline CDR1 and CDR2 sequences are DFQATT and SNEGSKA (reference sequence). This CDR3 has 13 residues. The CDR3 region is CSATSGANTEAFF. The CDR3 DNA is TGCAGTGCTACCTCGGGGGCAAACACTGAAGCTTTCTTT.

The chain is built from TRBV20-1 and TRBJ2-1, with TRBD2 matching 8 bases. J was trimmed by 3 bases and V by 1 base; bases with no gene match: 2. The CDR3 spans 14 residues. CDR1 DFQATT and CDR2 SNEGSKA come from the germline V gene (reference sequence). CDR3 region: CSARGTSYYNEQFF. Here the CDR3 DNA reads TGCAGTGCTAGAGGGACTAGCTACTACAATGAGCAGTTCTTC.

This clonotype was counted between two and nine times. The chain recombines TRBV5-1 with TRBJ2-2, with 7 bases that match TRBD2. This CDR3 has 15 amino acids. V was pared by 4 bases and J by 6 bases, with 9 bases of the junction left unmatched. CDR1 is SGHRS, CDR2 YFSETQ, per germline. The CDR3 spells CASSGSRGESGELFF. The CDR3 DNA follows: TGCGCCAGCAGCGGCTCCCGGGGGGAATCCGGGGAGCTGTTTTTT. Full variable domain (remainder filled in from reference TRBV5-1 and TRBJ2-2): KAGVTQTPRYLIKTRGQQVTLSCSPISGHRSVSWYQQTPGQGLQFLFEYFSETQRNKGNFPGRFSGRQFSNSRSEMNVSTLELGDSALYLCASSGSRGESGELFFGEGSRLTVL.

CDR3 nucleotide sequence: TGTGCCAGCAGCTTTCCGACTAGCCGGGCAGAGACCCAGTACTTC. Its protein product is CASSFPTSRAETQYF. The chain employs TRBV7-2 and TRBJ2-5; 7 positions match TRBD2. V dropped 3 bases and J dropped 4; count of bases not matched to a gene: 8. The CDR3 extends over 15 amino acids. From germline, CDR1 is SGHTA and CDR2 FQGNSA.

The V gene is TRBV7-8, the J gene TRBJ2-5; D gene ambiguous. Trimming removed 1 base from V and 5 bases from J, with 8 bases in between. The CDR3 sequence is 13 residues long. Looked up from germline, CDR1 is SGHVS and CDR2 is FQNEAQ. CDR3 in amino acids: CASSLGAVETQYF. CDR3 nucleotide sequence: TGTGCCAGCAGCTTAGGGGCAGTGGAGACCCAGTACTTC.

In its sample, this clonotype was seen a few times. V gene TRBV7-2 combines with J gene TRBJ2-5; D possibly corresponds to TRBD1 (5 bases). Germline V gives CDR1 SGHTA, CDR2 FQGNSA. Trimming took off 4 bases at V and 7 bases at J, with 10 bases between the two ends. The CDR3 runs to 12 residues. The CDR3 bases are TGTGCCAGCAGCTCCCTAGGGGTGACCCAGTACTTC. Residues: CASSSLGVTQYF.

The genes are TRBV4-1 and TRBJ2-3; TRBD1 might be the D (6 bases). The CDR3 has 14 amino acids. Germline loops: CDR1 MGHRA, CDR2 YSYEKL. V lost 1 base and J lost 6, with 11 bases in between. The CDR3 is CASSQAGTLDTQYF. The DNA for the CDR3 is TGCGCCAGCAGCCAAGCTGGGACACTCGATACGCAGTATTTT.

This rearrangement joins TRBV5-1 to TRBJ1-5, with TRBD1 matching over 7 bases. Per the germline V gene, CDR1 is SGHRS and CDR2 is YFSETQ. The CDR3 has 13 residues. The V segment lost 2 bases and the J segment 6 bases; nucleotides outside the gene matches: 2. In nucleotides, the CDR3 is TGCGCCAGCAGCTTCGAGGGGGCTCAGCCCCAGCATTTT. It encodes CASSFEGAQPQHF.